The clone carrying this T cell receptor (beta chain) has at least ten counts. The antigen is not known. The data stem from a study of Graves' ophthalmopathy and Graves' hyperthyroidism. Study at large: Upon initial diagnosis and before any treatment, peripheral blood was collected.

The CDR3 is 10 amino acids. V was clipped by 6 bases and J by 7 bases, with 4 bases between them. From germline, CDR1 is SNHLY and CDR2 FYNNEI. Study-wide results and caveats: Progression of ophthalmopathy was predicted by the model with more than 70% sensitivity and under 85% specificity. Blood also held most thyroid clonotypes expanded above 0.001 frequency.

Using RNA transcripts, the TCR beta CDR3 regions were amplified. A first-round RT-PCR used HTBI primers, followed by a second-round multiplex PCR. From the multiplex PCR reads, TCRdb called clonotypes with MiXCR, one entry per CDR3 protein. The sample carries hundreds of thousands of distinct CDR3 sequences, about a fifth recorded once. This chain joins TRBV2 and TRBJ2-1; D remains unclear. The material sequenced was peripheral blood. The sequence came from a woman aged 45 to 65 with Graves' ophthalmopathy. In DNA, the CDR3 is TGTGCCAGCAGGGGGAATGAGCAGTTCTTC. Protein sequence: CASRGNEQFF.